Listed below are T cell receptor beta chains from one sample, sequenced in a study of shared clonotypes between healthy human individuals. Sequencing was performed with immunoSEQ multiplex PCR; in TCRdb, only in-frame clones are kept and a portion is missing. The data show around 2,000,000 clones, with about 95% seen just once and around 1.1% held by the top ten. Source material: naive CD8+ T cells sorted from blood. These receptors were taken from a man aged 18 to 35 in good health. Each CDR3 is given with its conserved first and last residue. A D gene is named only where the DNA matches it firmly. Clone size is given for some rows only: seen once, a few or many times, or a class if the clone is expanded.

TRBJ1-6 TRBV30 once . CAWSANLLPSNSPLHF TGTGCCTGGAGCGCTAACCTTCTGCCTAGTAATTCACCCCTCCACTTT
TRBJ2-5 TRBV27 . TRBD1 CASSLKTGTSSGGQYF TGTGCCAGCAGTTTAAAGACAGGGACATCCTCGGGTGGCCAGTACTTC
TRBJ1-1 TRBV28 . . CASSFRLSTEAFF TGTGCCAGCAGTTTTAGGTTGAGCACTGAAGCTTTCTTT
TRBJ2-7 TRBV2 . . CASRRDFTYEQYF TGTGCCAGCCGCAGGGACTTCACCTACGAGCAGTACTTC
TRBJ2-7 TRBV21-1 . . CAPGRGTPLEQYF TGTGCCCCGGGTCGGGGGACCCCTCTCGAGCAGTACTTC
TRBJ1-4 TRBV19 . . CASSIVGSTEKLFF TGTGCCAGTAGTATAGTAGGGTCTACGGAAAAACTGTTTTTT
TRBJ1-1 TRBV30 . . CAWSDQGRDTEAFF TGTGCCTGGAGTGATCAGGGGCGCGACACTGAAGCTTTCTTT
TRBJ2-1 TRBV7-3 . TRBD1 CASSPGTGYNEQFF TGTGCCAGCTCCCCCGGGACAGGGTACAATGAGCAGTTCTTC
TRBJ2-7 TRBV13 . . CASSPALRDEQYF TGTGCCAGCAGCCCCGCCCTCAGGGACGAGCAGTACTTC
TRBJ2-7 TRBV2 . . CASSDSSLTYEQYF TGTGCCAGCAGTGATTCGTCACTCACATACGAGCAGTACTTC
TRBJ2-2 TRBV9 . TRBD1 CASSEPRQGGAGELFF TGTGCCAGCAGCGAGCCCCGACAGGGCGGCGCCGGGGAGCTGTTTTTT
TRBJ2-3 TRBV2 . . CASSERSGPSTDTQYF TGTGCCAGCAGTGAACGGAGCGGACCTAGCACAGATACGCAGTATTTT
TRBJ1-1 TRBV28 . . CASSFLLHTEAFF TGTGCCAGCAGTTTCCTTCTCCACACTGAAGCTTTCTTT
TRBJ2-7 TRBV29-1 . . CSVRGYGGGYEQYF TGCAGCGTTCGGGGATACGGAGGGGGCTACGAGCAGTACTTC
TRBJ2-7 TRBV5-4 . TRBD2 CASSGVLAGAREQYF TGTGCCAGCAGCGGCGTCCTAGCGGGAGCAAGGGAGCAGTACTTC
TRBJ1-2 TRBV7-2 . . CASSLVGDNYGYTF TGTGCCAGCAGCTTAGTTGGAGATAACTATGGCTACACCTTC
TRBJ2-7 TRBV11-1 . TRBD2 CASSSYGGAFSYEQYF TGTGCCAGCAGCTCCTACGGGGGGGCCTTCTCCTACGAGCAGTACTTC
TRBJ1-1 TRBV6-1 . . CASSERGANTEAFF TGTGCCAGCAGTGAAAGGGGAGCAAACACTGAAGCTTTCTTT
TRBJ2-2 TRBV7-6 . . CASSLPEGPNTGELFF TGTGCCAGCAGCCTCCCGGAGGGGCCGAACACCGGGGAGCTGTTTTTT
TRBJ2-3 TRBV6-6 . . CASSPRDGYGDTQYF TGTGCCAGCAGCCCGCGGGACGGGTATGGGGATACGCAGTATTTT
TRBJ2-7 TRBV4-1 . . CASSQEGGYEQYF TGCGCCAGCAGCCAAGAGGGGGGATACGAGCAGTACTTC
TRBJ2-7 TRBV11-2 . . CASSLWGTASYEQYF TGTGCCAGCAGCTTATGGGGGACGGCGTCCTACGAGCAGTACTTC
TRBJ1-2 TRBV5-1 . . CASSFPASQGNYGYTF TGCGCCAGCAGCTTCCCCGCCTCACAGGGTAACTATGGCTACACCTTC
TRBJ1-3 TRBV5-1 . TRBD1 CASSRTTGTGNTIYF TGCGCCAGCAGCCGAACGACAGGGACTGGAAACACCATATATTTT
TRBJ2-7 TRBV5-5 . TRBD2 CASSFGLGGYEQYF TGTGCCAGCAGCTTCGGACTAGGCGGCTACGAGCAGTACTTC
TRBJ2-7 TRBV2 few . CASRTDSYEQYF TGTGCCAGCAGGACAGATTCCTACGAGCAGTACTTC
TRBJ2-1 TRBV5-6 . . CASSLTHNEQFF TGTGCCAGCAGCTTAACTCACAATGAGCAGTTCTTC
TRBJ1-1 TRBV25-1 once . CASSEYPGRGTEAFF TGTGCCAGCAGTGAATATCCCGGCCGGGGCACTGAAGCTTTCTTT
TRBJ2-7 TRBV14 . . CASSTTGIGEQYF TGTGCCAGCAGCACCACAGGGATCGGGGAGCAGTACTTC
TRBJ2-2 TRBV28 . TRBD1 CASRPTGGLNTGELFF TGTGCCAGCAGGCCGACAGGGGGACTGAACACCGGGGAGCTGTTTTTT
TRBJ1-1 TRBV27 . TRBD1 CASSWGPGTGSESEAFF TGTGCCAGCAGCTGGGGTCCCGGGACAGGATCGGAATCCGAAGCTTTCTTT
TRBJ2-2 TRBV13 . . CASTLGGNTGELFF TGTGCCAGCACCCTAGGGGGGAACACCGGGGAGCTGTTTTTT
TRBJ1-6 TRBV28 . . CASSSTKESSYNSPLHF TGTGCCAGCAGTTCCACTAAAGAGAGCTCCTATAATTCACCCCTCCACTTT
TRBJ2-1 TRBV5-6 . . CASSFGGIAQFF TGTGCCAGCAGCTTTGGGGGAATCGCGCAGTTCTTC
TRBJ1-2 TRBV6-5 once . CASSYSGEGVDGYTF TGTGCCAGCAGTTACTCGGGGGAAGGAGTAGATGGCTACACCTTC
TRBJ2-1 TRBV7-6 . TRBD2 CASSSVGLAFYNEQFF TGTGCCAGCAGCTCCGTGGGACTAGCGTTCTACAATGAGCAGTTCTTC
TRBJ2-7 TRBV4-3 . . CASSANRDNIYEQYF TGCGCCAGCAGCGCAAACCGGGACAACATCTACGAGCAGTACTTC
TRBJ2-1 TRBV6-4 . . CASSESPSTESSYNEQFF TGTGCCAGCAGTGAATCCCCCTCGACAGAGAGCTCCTACAATGAGCAGTTCTTC
TRBJ1-5 TRBV6-4 . . CASSHRDGFLNQPQHF TGTGCCAGCAGCCACCGGGACGGTTTCCTCAATCAGCCCCAGCATTTT
TRBJ2-2 TRBV27 . . CASSLSPGGTGELFF TGTGCCAGCAGTTTATCGCCGGGCGGTACCGGGGAGCTGTTTTTT
TRBJ1-1 TRBV18 . . CASSLGATEAFF TGTGCCAGCTCACTGGGGGCCACTGAAGCTTTCTTT
TRBJ2-5 TRBV27 . TRBD2 CASSLSSGAGETQYF TGTGCCAGCAGTTTATCAAGCGGGGCAGGAGAGACCCAGTACTTC
TRBJ2-7 TRBV5-6 . . CASSPGSSRNYEQYF TGTGCCAGCAGTCCTGGGAGCAGCCGGAACTACGAGCAGTACTTC
TRBJ2-7 TRBV28 once . CASRPSGAYEQYF TGTGCCAGCAGGCCTTCGGGGGCCTACGAGCAGTACTTC
TRBJ1-6 TRBV7-8 . . CASSPDSNSYNSPLHF TGTGCCAGCAGCCCGGACAGCAACTCCTATAATTCACCCCTCCACTTT
TRBJ1-2 TRBV6-5 . . CASGDSYGYTF TGTGCCAGCGGTGACAGCTATGGCTACACCTTC
TRBJ1-1 TRBV6-6 . . CASSYSQGMNTEAFF TGTGCCAGCAGTTACTCGCAGGGCATGAACACTGAAGCTTTCTTT
TRBJ2-2 TRBV5-4 . TRBD1 CASSPWTGRGTGELFF TGTGCCAGCAGCCCCTGGACAGGGCGGGGCACCGGGGAGCTGTTTTTT